This record concerns one T cell receptor beta chain sequence. Its target is unknown. Germline CDR1 is SGHTA and CDR2 is FQGNSA. The ends lost 4 bases at V and 1 base at J; junction bases unmatched: 2. The CDR3 is made up of 14 amino acids. Profiled with immunoSEQ multiplex PCR; TCRdb holds only in-frame clones, not every one. The table has 4,500 to 5,500 clones, roughly 94% seen once. These data come from a study of STAT3 mutations in large granular lymphocyte leukemia. About the research overall: Among longitudinally sequenced T-LGLL patients, roughly half had canonical activating STAT3 mutations detected. More than half of T-LGLL patients received immunosuppressive therapy.

General study findings and limits: In about 30% of the 18 patients, new TCR clonotypes emerged after therapy. Some patients had dominant TCR clones larger than their STAT3 mutant burden. Every T-LGLL patient had at least one immunodominant TCRbeta clonotype.

Material for sequencing was peripheral blood mononuclear cells. The receptor comes from a man aged 55-75 years with T-cell large granular lymphocyte leukemia. Some clones in this sample may be carry-over from other donors' samples. The genes are TRBV7-2 and TRBJ2-3; 7 bases align to TRBD2. CDR3 loop: CASSSTSGTDTQYF. For the CDR3, the DNA is TGTGCCAGCAGCTCCACTAGCGGCACAGATACGCAGTATTTT.